A selection of T cell receptor beta chains follows, all from one sample in a study of Ad26.COV2.S vaccination and SARS-CoV-2 variants. Assay used: immunoSEQ multiplex PCR; TCRdb lists only in-frame clones, some missing. The data contain roughly 500,000 clones, nearly 90% of them singletons. Sequencing was performed on peripheral blood, taken in a trial of Ad26.COV2.S vaccine versus placebo. The receptors were gathered from a person aged 18-60 years who received the Ad26.COV2.S COVID-19 vaccine or a placebo. Both conserved end residues are part of each CDR3. The D gene is left open where the match is weak. Clone size is shown for a subset of rows, as once, few, many or a class of expanded clone.

V	J	size	D	DNA	CDR3
TRBV5-6	TRBJ1-3	NA	NA	TGTGCCAGCAGCTCGGGAGACTCTGGAAACACCATATATTTT	CASSSGDSGNTIYF
TRBV6-5	TRBJ2-1	NA	NA	TGTGCCAGCAGTTACTCAGGCGGAACCCCCTACAATGAGCAGTTCTTC	CASSYSGGTPYNEQFF
TRBV2	TRBJ1-3	NA	NA	TGTGCCAGCAGTGAAGAAGGTGGGGGGTCCGGAAACACCATATATTTT	CASSEEGGGSGNTIYF
TRBV10-3	TRBJ1-3	NA	NA	TGTGCCATCAGTGACCCGACAGCCCTCACCAGCTCTGGAAACACCATATATTTT	CAISDPTALTSSGNTIYF
TRBV27	TRBJ2-1	NA	NA	TGTGCCAGCAGTTTAAGCGTGTCAGGGTACAATGAGCAGTTCTTC	CASSLSVSGYNEQFF
TRBV4-1	TRBJ2-5	NA	NA	TGCGCCAGCAGCCGCGGGGTTTCAGAGACCCAGTACTTC	CASSRGVSETQYF
TRBV6-2/TRBV6-3	TRBJ1-5	NA	NA	TGTGCCAGCAGTTATGGAGCCGGGGGGCTCCGAAGCAATCAGCCCCAGCATTTT	CASSYGAGGLRSNQPQHF
TRBV4-2	TRBJ2-5	NA	TRBD2	TGTGCCAGCAGCCTCCAACTCAGCGGGGGGGCGGGAGAGACCCAGTACTTC	CASSLQLSGGAGETQYF
TRBV5-6	TRBJ1-4	NA	NA	TGTGCCAGCAGCGAGCACAGGGAGGAAAAACTGTTTTTT	CASSEHREEKLFF
TRBV11-2	TRBJ2-1	NA	NA	TGTGCCAGCAGCTTAGAGCCGGGCCTAGCCTGGGACAATGAGCAGTTCTTC	CASSLEPGLAWDNEQFF
TRBV15	TRBJ2-1	NA	NA	TGTGCCACCAGCAGAGATCGAGCGGTCTCCTACAATGAGCAGTTCTTC	CATSRDRAVSYNEQFF
TRBV9	TRBJ1-5	NA	NA	TGTGCCAGCAGCCCTGACGGCAATCAGCCCCAGCATTTT	CASSPDGNQPQHF
TRBV29-1	TRBJ1-2	NA	NA	TGCAGCACCGAAGGGGGGGCCTATGGCTACACCTTC	CSTEGGAYGYTF
TRBV9	TRBJ2-1	NA	TRBD2	TGTGCCAGCAGCGTAAGTTTGGCTAGCGGTAGCTCCTACAATGAGCAGTTCTTC	CASSVSLASGSSYNEQFF
TRBV18	TRBJ2-1	NA	TRBD2	TGTGCCAGCTCACCTCTCGGGACTAGCGGCGACAATGAGCAGTTCTTC	CASSPLGTSGDNEQFF
TRBV19	TRBJ2-2	NA	NA	TGTGCCAGCCAGACAAAGGCCGCCGGGGAGCTGTTTTTT	CASQTKAAGELFF
TRBV4-1	TRBJ1-3	NA	NA	TGCGCCAGCAGCCAAGTCGGAGATTTCTCTGGAAACACCATATATTTT	CASSQVGDFSGNTIYF
TRBV5-4	TRBJ2-1	NA	TRBD2	TGTGCCAGCAGCTTCCTCTTCGCTAGCGGGAGGGCAGCTGAGCAGTTCTTC	CASSFLFASGRAAEQFF
TRBV7-9	TRBJ2-1	NA	NA	TGTGCCAGCAGCTTAGTGATGGATGAGCAGTTCTTC	CASSLVMDEQFF
TRBV10-3	TRBJ2-3	NA	NA	TGTGCCATCAGGGGAAGTGGGGGGACAGATACGCAGTATTTT	CAIRGSGGTDTQYF
TRBV4-3	TRBJ1-1	NA	NA	TGCGCCAGCAGCCAAGAAGTGGGAAACCCTGAAGCTTTCTTT	CASSQEVGNPEAFF
TRBV13	TRBJ1-2	NA	NA	TGTGCCAGCAGCTCACATCGACGGGGCCCTTCGAGCTATGGCTACACCTTC	CASSSHRRGPSSYGYTF
TRBV3-1/TRBV3-2	TRBJ1-4	NA	NA	TGTGCCAGCAGCCGGCCTGGGGGGGGCCTTGAAAAACTGTTTTTT	CASSRPGGGLEKLFF
TRBV10-3	TRBJ1-2	NA	TRBD1	TGTGCCATCAGCCTGGGACAGGACTATGGCTACACCTTC	CAISLGQDYGYTF
TRBV5-4	TRBJ2-2	NA	NA	TGTGCCAGCAGCCCAGGGACGATCCGGACCGGGGAGCTGTTTTTT	CASSPGTIRTGELFF
TRBV19	TRBJ2-1	NA	NA	TGTGCCAGTAGTGCCATGACCTACAATGAGCAGTTCTTC	CASSAMTYNEQFF
TRBV24-1	TRBJ2-3	NA	NA	TGTGCCACCAGTGATTTACGGCGGGGCCGCACAGATACGCAGTATTTT	CATSDLRRGRTDTQYF
TRBV3-1/TRBV3-2	TRBJ1-4	NA	NA	TGTGCCAGCAGCGAACAGGGTTATTATGAAAAACTGTTTTTT	CASSEQGYYEKLFF
TRBV2	TRBJ2-2	NA	NA	TGTGCCAGCAGTCCCTTCGTCACCGGGGAGCTGTTTTTT	CASSPFVTGELFF
TRBV5-1	TRBJ2-7	NA	NA	TGCGCCAGCAGCTTGGCGTCTTTTGGCGGGTACGAGCAGTACTTC	CASSLASFGGYEQYF
TRBV11-2	TRBJ2-7	NA	TRBD2	TGTGCCAGCAGCTTCTACCCACATAGCGGGGTAAACTACGAGCAGTACTTC	CASSFYPHSGVNYEQYF
TRBV7-4	TRBJ2-3	NA	NA	TGTGCCAGCAGTTCCGAGGGGGCAGATACGCAGTATTTT	CASSSEGADTQYF
TRBV1	TRBJ2-3	few	NA	TGCACCAGCAGCCAAGTTGCTAGCGGGGATCAGGATACGCAGTATTTT	CTSSQVASGDQDTQYF
TRBV28	TRBJ1-5	NA	NA	TGTGCCAGCAGTTTGGACCGGGCAAGGCCCCAGCATTTT	CASSLDRARPQHF
TRBV5-1	TRBJ2-7	NA	NA	TGCGCCAGCAGCTTGGGGACAACCGGCTACGAGCAGTACTTC	CASSLGTTGYEQYF
TRBV7-8	TRBJ1-2	NA	NA	TGTGCCAGCAGCTTAGGAACGGTGAGCTATGGCTACACCTTC	CASSLGTVSYGYTF
TRBV4-3	TRBJ2-2	NA	TRBD1	TGCGCCAGCAGCCAAGATCTTGTAGCAGGGGGCATTGGCGGGGAGCTGTTTTTT	CASSQDLVAGGIGGELFF
TRBV29-1	TRBJ2-5	NA	TRBD1	TGCAGCGTTGACGGGGACAGCCAAGAGACCCAGTACTTC	CSVDGDSQETQYF
TRBV2	TRBJ1-4	NA	TRBD1	TGTGCCAGCACGTTGGACAGGGGGTGGACTAATGAAAAACTGTTTTTT	CASTLDRGWTNEKLFF
TRBV7-2	TRBJ1-3	NA	TRBD1	TGTGCCAGCAGCTCACAGGGGAGGAACACCATATATTTT	CASSSQGRNTIYF
TRBV29-1	TRBJ2-1	NA	NA	TGCAGCGTTGAAGGCCGGACTCTCCCCTACAATGAGCAGTTCTTC	CSVEGRTLPYNEQFF
TRBV5-1	TRBJ2-5	NA	TRBD2	TGCGCCAGCAGCTTGTCTAGCGGGATAGAGACCCAGTACTTC	CASSLSSGIETQYF
TRBV18	TRBJ2-3	NA	NA	TGTGCCTCTTCTAGCACAGATACGCAGTATTTT	CASSSTDTQYF
TRBV7-2	TRBJ2-5	NA	TRBD2	TGTGCCAGCAGCTCCCCCTCAGCGGGGGTTCAAGAGACCCAGTACTTC	CASSSPSAGVQETQYF
TRBV21-1	TRBJ1-3	NA	NA	TGTGCCAGCAGCGCCCGATTACCGGGACGGCATCCGGGGATCTCTGGAAACACCATATATTTT	CASSARLPGRHPGISGNTIYF
TRBV7-2	TRBJ2-1	NA	NA	TGTGCCAGCAGCGTAATGGGGGGCCCTCGGGGTTACAATGAGCAGTTCTTC	CASSVMGGPRGYNEQFF
TRBV18	TRBJ2-3	NA	NA	TGTGCCAGCTCCCTTCTTTCCGGGAGTAGCACAGATACGCAGTATTTT	CASSLLSGSSTDTQYF
TRBV30	TRBJ1-5	NA	NA	TGTGCCTGGAGCGGACACCTCAATCAGCCCCAGCATTTT	CAWSGHLNQPQHF